Listed here is a single TCR beta chain. There are 12 residues in the CDR3. CDR1 and CDR2 (germline): SGHDT, YYEEEE. The ends were cut back, 0 bases at V and 7 bases at J, with 5 bases in the middle. This sample stems from a study of CD8 T cells in Susac syndrome. With random hexamers, 0.5 to 1 ug RNA was reverse transcribed. TCR beta CDR3 was amplified by immunoSEQ multiplex PCR. This amplification extended across 54 Vbeta and 13 Jbeta segments. TCRdb ran MiXCR on the immunoSEQ multiplex PCR reads and lists one entry per CDR3 protein. Here the sample spans roughly 150,000 distinct CDR3 sequences, 85% to 95% being singletons.

This receptor was obtained from a human donor in good health. The rearrangement joins TRBV5-6 to TRBJ2-1; the D is unclear. The sample consisted of CD4+ T cells from PBMCs. The CDR3 spells CASSLGANEQFF. The CDR3 DNA reads TGTGCCAGCAGCTTGGGGGCGAATGAGCAGTTCTTC.